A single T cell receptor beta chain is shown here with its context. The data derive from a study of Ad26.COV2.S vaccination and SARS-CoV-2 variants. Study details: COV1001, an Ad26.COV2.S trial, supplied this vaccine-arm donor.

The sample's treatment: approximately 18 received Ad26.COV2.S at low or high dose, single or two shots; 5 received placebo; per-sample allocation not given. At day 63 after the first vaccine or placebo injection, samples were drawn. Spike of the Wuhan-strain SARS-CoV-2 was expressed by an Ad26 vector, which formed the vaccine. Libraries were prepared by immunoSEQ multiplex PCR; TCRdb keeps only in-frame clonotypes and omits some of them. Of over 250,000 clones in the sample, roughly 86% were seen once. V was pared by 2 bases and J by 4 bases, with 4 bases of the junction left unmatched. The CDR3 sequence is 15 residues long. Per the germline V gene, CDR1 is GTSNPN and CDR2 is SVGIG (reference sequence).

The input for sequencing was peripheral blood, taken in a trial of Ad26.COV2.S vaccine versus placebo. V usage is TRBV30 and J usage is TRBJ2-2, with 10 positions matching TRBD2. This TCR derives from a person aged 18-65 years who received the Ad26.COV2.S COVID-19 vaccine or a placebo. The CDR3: CAWSLAGAGTGELFF. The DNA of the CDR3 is TGTGCCTGGAGTCTAGCGGGAGCGGGCACCGGGGAGCTGTTTTTT.